This entry concerns a single T cell receptor (beta chain). Its antigen remains unidentified. No clone much larger than this one lies a single base away; base qualities are absent. The sample is drawn from a study of blood T cell repertoires in COVID-19 (dated by TCRdb to 2020 to 2022). For the wider study: The collaborator samples originated in the United States, Italy and Spain and spanned the acute and convalescent phases of COVID-19. The dataset comprised deeply sampled blood TCRbeta repertoires from subjects exposed to, actively infected with, or recovered from COVID-19. The repertoires were released in a freely available public database meant as a resource for research on the immune response to SARS-CoV-2. The material from the prospective study consisted of cDNA or gDNA derived from T cells, B-cell-depleted T cells, or PBMCs. Samples came from the ongoing ImmuneRACE study (first 160 participants) plus 1,254 subjects from 6 global collaborators. Where available, HLA class I and class II types were obtained from metadata supplied by the sample provider rather than from assay-based typing. Nearly every sample came with metadata listing a de-identified subject ID, COVID-19 status, age in years and sex. General study outcomes and caveats: Clinical and demographic metadata were provided uncurated, with the amount varying by source and participant.

Collaborating institutions collected whole blood in K2EDTA tubes following their own protocols. For TCRbeta analysis, collaborators shipped samples as frozen whole blood, isolated PBMCs, or DNA extracted from either of those sample types. The immunoSEQ Assay, a bias-controlled multiplex PCR, was used to amplify TCRbeta CDR3 regions from genomic DNA. Regarding the original processing steps: The number of nucleated cells in each sample was estimated from the amplification of reference gene primers within the assay. To quantify the absolute abundance of each unique TCRbeta CDR3 rearrangement, sequence reads were collapsed and filtered. For each sample, productive Simpson clonality was calculated as the square root of Simpson's diversity index over productive rearrangements. The source is immuneACCESS, and TCRdb retained only in-frame sequences with V and J called. Part of the clones is not carried over; for the studies checked, unresolved V genes explain less than half of this, and the remainder is unexplained. V and J calls plus clone size are reproduced from that table; the DNA served to infer D and trimming. The sample data list approximately 36,000 clones, and around 91% of these were observed just once. The ten top clones hold less than 30% of the sample.

The receptor was derived from a man in his 60s with active or convalescent COVID-19. The material sequenced was peripheral blood.

The CDR3 region has the sequence CASSRAGSITDTQYF. Here is the DNA: TGCGCCAGCAGCCGCGCCGGGAGTATTACAGATACGCAGTATTTT. The receptor chain draws on TRBV5-1 and TRBJ2-3; the D gene is possibly TRBD2, with 6 bases matching. CDR1 SGHRS and CDR2 YFSETQ were looked up in the germline V gene. From the cysteine through the phenylalanine, the CDR3 covers 15 amino acids. Of the read, only the CDR3 DNA is kept; its 45 bases are in frame from base 1. Cut back by 4 bases and 3 bases, the V and J ends lie 15 bases apart.